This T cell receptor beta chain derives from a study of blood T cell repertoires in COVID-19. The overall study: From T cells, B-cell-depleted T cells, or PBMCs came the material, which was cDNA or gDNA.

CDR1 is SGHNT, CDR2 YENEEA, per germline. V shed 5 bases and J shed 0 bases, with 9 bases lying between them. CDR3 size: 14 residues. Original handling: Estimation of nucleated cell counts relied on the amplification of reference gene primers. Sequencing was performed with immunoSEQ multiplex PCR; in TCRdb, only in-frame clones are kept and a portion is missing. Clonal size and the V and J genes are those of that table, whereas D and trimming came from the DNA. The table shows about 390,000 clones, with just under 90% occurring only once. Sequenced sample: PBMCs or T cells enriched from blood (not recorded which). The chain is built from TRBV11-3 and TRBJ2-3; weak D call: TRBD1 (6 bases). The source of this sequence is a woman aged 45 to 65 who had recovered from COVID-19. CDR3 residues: CASSRGSSTDTQYF. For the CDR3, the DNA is TGTGCCAGCAGCAGGGGGTCTAGCACAGATACGCAGTATTTT. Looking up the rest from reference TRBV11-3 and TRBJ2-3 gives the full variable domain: EAGVVQSPRYKIIEKKQPVAFWCNPISGHNTLYWYLQNLGQGPELLIRYENEEAVDDSQLPKDRFSAERLKGVDSTLKIQPAELGDSAVYLCASSRGSSTDTQYFGPGTRLTVL.